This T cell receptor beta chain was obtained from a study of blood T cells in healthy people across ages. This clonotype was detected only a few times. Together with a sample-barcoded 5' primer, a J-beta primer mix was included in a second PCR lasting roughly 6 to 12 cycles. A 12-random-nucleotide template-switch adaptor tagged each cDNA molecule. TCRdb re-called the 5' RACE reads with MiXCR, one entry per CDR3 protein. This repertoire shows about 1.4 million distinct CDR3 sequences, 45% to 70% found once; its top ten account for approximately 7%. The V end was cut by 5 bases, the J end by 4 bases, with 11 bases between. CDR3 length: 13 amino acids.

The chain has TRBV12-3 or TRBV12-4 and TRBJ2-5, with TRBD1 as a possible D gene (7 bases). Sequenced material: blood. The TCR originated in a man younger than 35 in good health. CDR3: CASSPEGAETQYF. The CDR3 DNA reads TGTGCCAGCAGTCCGGAGGGGGCAGAGACCCAGTACTTC.